These 26 T cell receptor beta chains were all obtained from the same sample, sequenced in a study of identical twins. TCRdb analysed the 5' RACE reads with MiXCR anew, one entry per CDR3 protein. The sample consists of 520,000 or so distinct CDR3 sequences, 22% of them appearing once. These data also featured in a second study, about T cells expressing NK-cell markers.

Sequencing was carried out using CD4+ T cells sorted from blood. The receptors were sampled from a woman younger than 30 in good health.

This clonotype was counted between two and nine times. The chain has TRBV5-1 and TRBJ2-5; 7 bases align to TRBD2. The J segment lost 5 bases and the V segment lost 0 bases, leaving 10 bases of the junction unmatched. CDR3 length: 16 residues. CDR1 and CDR2 (germline): SGHRS, YFSETQ. The CDR3 DNA sequence: TGCGCCAGCAGCTTGGTCGCGACTAGCAGCCAGGAGACCCAGTACTTC. Its protein product is CASSLVATSSQETQYF.

Concerning this clonotype: One junction end disagrees with the germline gene, perhaps due to a read error. This chain uses TRBV12-3 or TRBV12-4 with TRBJ2-7; 10 bases are a match to TRBD1. CDR3 length equals 13 residues. Written as DNA, the CDR3 is TGTGCCAGCAGGACCGGGACAGGGGACGAGCAGCACTTC. This encodes CASRTGTGDEQHF.

This clonotype appeared a few times. The chain links TRBV2 to TRBJ2-1; no firm D call. Trimming took 1 base from V and 6 from J, leaving 13 bases between them. The CDR3 totals 15 residues. Germline assignment: CDR1 SNHLY and CDR2 FYNNEI. The CDR3 DNA reads as TGTGCCAGCAGTGAAGAGACCTCCCGAAGCAATGAGCAGTTCTTC. Its translation: CASSEETSRSNEQFF. The full variable domain, with the rest looked up from reference TRBV2 and TRBJ2-1, is EPEVTQTPSHQVTQMGQEVILRCVPISNHLYFYWYRQILGQKVEFLVSFYNNEISEKSEIFDDQFSVERPDGSNFTLKIRSTKLEDSAMYFCASSEETSRSNEQFFGPGTRLTVL.

This clonotype was counted only a few times. The rearrangement links TRBV29-1 to TRBJ2-1; TRBD2 aligns across 9 bases. The CDR3 covers 14 residues. From germline, CDR1 is SQVTM and CDR2 ANQGSEA. V gave up 5 bases and J gave up 9 bases; unmatched junction bases: 11. CDR3 in amino acids: CSVSYGGRAPEQFF. The CDR3 DNA sequence: TGCAGCGTTTCCTATGGCGGGAGGGCCCCTGAGCAGTTCTTC.

This clonotype was observed a few times. The V gene is TRBV25-1, the J gene TRBJ1-2; tentatively, D is TRBD1 (5 bases). V was shortened by 7 bases and J by 2 bases, with 14 bases between the two germline ends. This CDR3 has 14 amino acids. In germline, CDR1 is MGHDK, CDR2 SYGVNS. This chain's CDR3 is CASIAAGGNYGYTF. DNA of the CDR3: TGTGCCAGCATAGCGGCGGGGGGAAACTATGGCTACACCTTC.

This chain links TRBV7-2 with TRBJ2-5, with 8 bases fitting TRBD1. Germline V gene sequence: CDR1 SGHTA, CDR2 FQGNSA. J gave up 4 bases and V 8 bases, and 9 bases lay outside the gene matches. The CDR3 runs 14 residues. The CDR3 coding sequence is TGTGCCAGCGGATATCAGGGGGCGATAGAGACCCAGTACTTC. Protein product: CASGYQGAIETQYF.

This clonotype has a handful of counts. This chain joins TRBV7-8 and TRBJ2-1; D gene ambiguous. The CDR3 loop spans 16 amino acids. The V gene's germline CDR1 is SGHVS and CDR2 FQNEAQ. Trimming pared 8 bases from V and 0 bases from J, leaving 17 bases between. The CDR3 is CASPGPIYSSYNEQFF. CDR3 DNA: TGTGCCAGCCCTGGGCCAATCTACAGCTCCTACAATGAGCAGTTCTTC.

This clonotype was found a few times. The gene calls are TRBV7-2 and TRBJ2-5; 8 bases are a match to TRBD1. J lost 5 bases, V lost 5 bases, and 7 bases had no gene match. This CDR3 spans 14 amino acids. The germline V gene has CDR1 SGHTA and CDR2 FQGNSA. CDR3 in amino acids: CASSGQGGGETQYF. The CDR3 coding sequence is TGTGCCAGCAGCGGACAGGGAGGAGGGGAGACCCAGTACTTC.

This clonotype has ten or more counts. The J gene is TRBJ2-1, the V gene TRBV6-5; no clear D. Trimming removed 0 bases at V and 3 bases at J, with 6 bases between. Germline V gives CDR1 MNHEY, CDR2 SVGAGI. The CDR3 has 14 residues. The CDR3 DNA sequence: TGTGCCAGCAGTTACTCTGCTGTCTACAATGAGCAGTTCTTC. Residues: CASSYSAVYNEQFF.

The chain links TRBV7-2 to TRBJ1-5; the D is unclear. Trimming shortened V by 0 bases and J by 8 bases, and 11 bases separated the two germline ends. The germline V gene has CDR1 SGHTA and CDR2 FQGNSA. The CDR3 runs 14 residues. The CDR3, as DNA: TGTGCCAGCAGCTTAGCAGGCGGGAAGAAGCCCCAGCATTTT. This encodes CASSLAGGKKPQHF.

This clonotype was recorded at least ten times. The CDR3 DNA sequence: TGCAGTGCTAGTTTCTACAATGAGCAGTTCTTC. Amino acids: CSASFYNEQFF. The chain is built from TRBV20-1 and TRBJ2-1; D is undetermined. This CDR3 comprises 11 residues. The germline gives CDR1 DFQATT, CDR2 SNEGSKA (reference sequence). Trimming pared 3 bases from V and 3 bases from J, leaving 3 bases between.

In this sample, this clonotype turned up a few times. V is TRBV20-1 and J is TRBJ2-7; 10 bases match TRBD2. Germline trimming cut 3 bases from V and 3 bases from J; bases unmatched to any gene: 5. CDR3 size: 14 residues. Germline CDR1 DFQATT, CDR2 SNEGSKA (reference sequence). The CDR3 spells CSARGLALSYEQYF. The DNA for the CDR3 is TGCAGTGCTAGGGGACTAGCGCTAAGCTACGAGCAGTACTTC.

The chain is built from TRBV15 and TRBJ2-5, with D possibly TRBD2 on 5 matching bases. This CDR3 region has 16 residues. V gave up 0 bases and J gave up 5 bases, with 16 bases separating them. From germline, CDR1 is LNHNV and CDR2 YYDKDF (reference sequence). The CDR3 sequence is CATSRDLKAGWETQYF. In DNA form, the CDR3 reads TGTGCCACCAGCAGAGACCTTAAGGCGGGTTGGGAGACCCAGTACTTC.

This clonotype was picked up many times. This chain joins TRBV25-1 and TRBJ2-3, with unresolved D. Germline assignment: CDR1 MGHDK and CDR2 SYGVNS. The CDR3 covers 14 residues. Trimming took off 4 bases at V and 7 bases at J, with 15 bases between the two ends. CDR3 bases: TGTGCCAGCAGTGGACCTCCTGTGTTGAATACGCAGTATTTT. This codes for CASSGPPVLNTQYF.

In this sample, this clonotype turned up once. This chain connects TRBV12-3 or TRBV12-4 to TRBJ2-7; D possibly uses TRBD1 or TRBD2 (5 bases each). The CDR3 sequence is 13 residues long. Trimming cost V 6 bases and J 7 bases, with 16 bases left between them. CDR3 loop: CASRSIGGSEQYF. The CDR3 bases are TGTGCCAGCAGGTCCATTGGGGGATCGGAGCAGTACTTC.

This clonotype has a handful of counts. The chain's CDR3 is CASSTAGADTQYF. The CDR3 DNA is TGTGCCAGCAGCACAGCGGGGGCAGATACGCAGTATTTT. The chain couples TRBV3-1 to TRBJ2-3, with 8 bases aligning to TRBD2. The CDR3 has 13 residues. Trimming removed 5 bases from V and 4 bases from J; junction bases left unmatched: 2. CDR1 and CDR2 (germline): LGHDT, YNNKEL (reference sequence).

There are a few counts of this clonotype. The chain employs TRBV6-2 or TRBV6-3 and TRBJ2-6; no firm D call. V lost 3 bases and J lost 3, with 3 bases in between. The CDR3 spans 13 residues. Germline loops: CDR1 MNHEY, CDR2 SVGEGT. The CDR3 sequence: CASSYRGANVLTF. DNA for the CDR3: TGTGCCAGCAGTTATCGTGGGGCCAACGTCCTGACTTTC.

The chain recombines TRBV9 with TRBJ1-1, with 11 positions matching TRBD1. From germline, CDR1 is SGDLS and CDR2 YYNGEE. The CDR3 is 15 residues long. Trimming at V came to 0 bases and at J to 7 bases, leaving 5 bases not matched to a gene. The CDR3 region is CASSVVGQGANEAFF. The CDR3 nucleotides are TGTGCCAGCAGCGTAGTAGGACAGGGGGCAAATGAAGCTTTCTTT.

In its sample, this clonotype was seen a few times. The chain joins TRBV20-1 to TRBJ2-2; perhaps D is TRBD1 or TRBD2 (5 bases each). The CDR3 extends over 14 amino acids. The germline V gene encodes CDR1 DFQATT and CDR2 SNEGSKA (reference sequence). Trimming shortened V by 3 bases and J by 7 bases, and 15 bases separated the two germline ends. CDR3 sequence reads: CSARASGGNGELFF. CDR3 DNA: TGCAGTGCTAGGGCTTCTGGGGGAAACGGGGAGCTGTTTTTT.

V is TRBV15 and J is TRBJ2-1; tentative D call: TRBD2 (6 bases). The CDR3 loop spans 14 amino acids. V lost 1 base and J 8 bases, leaving 12 bases between the germline ends. Germline V CDR1 and CDR2: LNHNV, YYDKDF (reference sequence). CDR3 in amino acids: CATSRGNSGDEQFF. The CDR3 DNA sequence: TGTGCCACCAGCAGAGGGAATAGCGGCGATGAGCAGTTCTTC.

This clonotype showed up many times. The chain joins TRBV24-1 to TRBJ2-5, with D possibly TRBD2 on 5 matching bases. With 2 bases removed from V and 5 bases from J, the gap between germline ends came to 8 bases. Germline loops: CDR1 KGHDR, CDR2 SFDVKD. This CDR3 is 13 amino acids long. The DNA for the CDR3 is TGTGCCACCAGTGATTCGGGAAGCGAGACCCAGTACTTC. Translation gives CATSDSGSETQYF.

CDR3 amino acids: CASSYSGRAREQYF. DNA for the CDR3: TGTGCCAGCAGTTACAGCGGGAGGGCACGCGAGCAGTACTTC. The chain combines TRBV6-5 with TRBJ2-7, with 10 bases identical to TRBD2. Germline CDR1 MNHEY, CDR2 SVGAGI. The CDR3 consists of 14 residues. V shed 2 bases and J 6 bases; nucleotides not matched to a gene: 4.

The chain carries TRBV20-1 and TRBJ1-1; D is uncertain. The germline CDR1 and CDR2 sequences are DFQATT and SNEGSKA (reference sequence). The V gene lost 3 bases and the J gene lost 5 bases, with 10 bases spanning the gap. This CDR3 is built from 12 residues. DNA of the CDR3: TGCAGTGCTAGTCGAGTGCGAACTGAAGCTTTCTTT. Protein sequence: CSASRVRTEAFF.

This chain connects TRBV24-1 to TRBJ2-1; TRBD1 agrees at 7 bases. Looked up from germline, CDR1 is KGHDR and CDR2 is SFDVKD. The CDR3 is made up of 16 amino acids. Losses at the gene ends were 4 bases for V and 0 bases for J; bases not matched to a gene: 5. The CDR3 is CATSDRGGSSYNEQFF. Written as DNA, the CDR3 is TGTGCCACCAGTGACCGAGGGGGCAGCTCCTACAATGAGCAGTTCTTC.

This clonotype occurred many times. The genes are TRBV4-3 and TRBJ2-1; 7 bases map to TRBD2. J gave up 4 bases and V 1 base, and 13 bases lay outside the gene matches. Germline V gives CDR1 LGHNA, CDR2 YSLEER. The CDR3 is 18 residues long. This CDR3 reads CASSQVRAREGLYNEQFF. Here the CDR3 DNA reads TGCGCCAGCAGCCAAGTAAGAGCTAGGGAGGGCCTTTACAATGAGCAGTTCTTC.

The J gene is TRBJ2-5, the V gene TRBV11-1; no definite D call. V was trimmed by 3 bases and J by 5 bases, leaving 10 bases between them. In germline, CDR1 is SGHAT, CDR2 FQDESV (reference sequence). CDR3 length equals 13 residues. The CDR3 loop reads CASSFGSTETQYF. CDR3 coding DNA: TGTGCCAGCAGCTTCGGTTCTACGGAGACCCAGTACTTC.